The 14 T cell receptor beta chains listed next were all sequenced from one sample in a study of cytomegalovirus exposure and HLA in healthy donors. Profiled with immunoSEQ multiplex PCR; TCRdb holds only in-frame clones, not every one. This sample yields 200,000 to 300,000 clones, of which 90% are seen a single time; around 3.1% belongs to the top ten. What was sequenced was PBMCs. These receptors originate from a woman younger than 45 in good health and CMV-seronegative.

This chain connects TRBV5-6 to TRBJ2-3; TRBD2 matches at 7 bases. The CDR3 covers 15 residues. The ends lost 0 bases at V and 4 bases at J; junction bases unmatched: 5. Germline-derived CDR1 and CDR2 are SGHDT and YYEEEE. Written as DNA, the CDR3 is TGTGCCAGCAGCTTGGCCACGGCGGGAGCAGATACGCAGTATTTT. Translated, it gives CASSLATAGADTQYF. Variable domain in full (rest from reference TRBV5-6 and TRBJ2-3): DAGVTQSPTHLIKTRGQQVTLRCSPKSGHDTVSWYQQALGQGPQFIFQYYEEEERQRGNFPDRFSGHQFPNYSSELNVNALLLGDSALYLCASSLATAGADTQYFGPGTRLTVL.

The chain couples TRBV5-1 to TRBJ2-5; the D is unclear. The CDR3 runs 12 residues. Trimming cost V 5 bases and J 5 bases, with 10 bases left between them. Looked up from germline, CDR1 is SGHRS and CDR2 is YFSETQ. The CDR3 nucleotides are TGCGCCAGCAGGGGGTTCGGCGAGACCCAGTACTTC. This gives the protein CASRGFGETQYF.

This clone turned up a few times. This rearrangement joins TRBV7-9 to TRBJ2-3; possible D gene TRBD2, 6 bases. This CDR3 has 16 residues. V was cut by 6 bases and J by 2 bases, with 18 bases left in between. Germline values: CDR1 SEHNR, CDR2 FQNEAQ (reference sequence). The CDR3 coding sequence is TGTGCCAGCAGTCCCCTCGGGGGACTTTTCACAGATACGCAGTATTTT. Encoded protein: CASSPLGGLFTDTQYF. Full variable domain (remainder filled in from reference TRBV7-9 and TRBJ2-3): DTGVSQNPRHKITKRGQNVTFRCDPISEHNRLYWYRQTLGQGPEFLTYFQNEAQLEKSRLLSDRFSAERPKGSFSTLEIQRTEQGDSAMYLCASSPLGGLFTDTQYFGPGTRLTVL.

The gene calls are TRBV5-6 and TRBJ2-7, with D possibly TRBD2 on 6 matching bases. CDR1 and CDR2 (germline): SGHDT, YYEEEE. The length of the CDR3 is 15 residues. Trimming shortened V by 2 bases and J by 5 bases, and 17 bases separated the two germline ends. The CDR3 DNA is TGTGCCAGCAGCTTAGTCGGGGGTGAGATCCACGAGCAGTACTTC. It encodes CASSLVGGEIHEQYF.

This sequence joins TRBV5-6 and TRBJ2-1; 10 bases fit TRBD1. The junction had 12 bases not matched to a gene; V was cut back by 4 bases and J by 8 bases. The CDR3 is 16 amino acids. The germline gives CDR1 SGHDT, CDR2 YYEEEE. Written as DNA, the CDR3 is TGTGCCAGCAGCCGAACCGGGACAGGGGTATGGGATGAGCAGTTCTTC. Translated, it gives CASSRTGTGVWDEQFF.

The chain employs TRBV19 and TRBJ2-1, with TRBD1 matching over 9 bases. V lost 6 bases and J lost 5; bases outside the gene matches: 8. In germline, CDR1 is LNHDA, CDR2 SQIVND (reference sequence). The CDR3 spans 15 residues. The CDR3 sequence is CASSLWTGEDNEQFF. DNA of the CDR3: TGTGCCAGTAGCTTATGGACAGGGGAAGACAATGAGCAGTTCTTC.

The genes are TRBV10-2 and TRBJ2-7; no firm D call. V lost 3 bases to trimming and J lost 2 bases, with 5 bases between them. The CDR3 runs to 12 residues. In germline, CDR1 is WSHSY, CDR2 SAAADI. The CDR3 region is CASSELTYEQYF. The CDR3 nucleotides read TGCGCCAGCAGTGAACTAACCTACGAGCAGTACTTC.

This chain uses TRBV30 with TRBJ2-7; TRBD2 is a possible D gene (6 bases). V lost 4 bases, J lost 3 bases, and 16 bases lay in between. The CDR3 is 14 amino acids. Looked up from germline, CDR1 is GTSNPN and CDR2 is SVGIG (reference sequence). CDR3 sequence: CAWTHGTGDYEQYF. CDR3 sequence (DNA): TGTGCCTGGACGCATGGAACGGGAGACTACGAGCAGTACTTC.

The chain links TRBV14 to TRBJ2-3, with D unclear. V was pared by 0 bases and J by 2 bases, with 6 bases between. The CDR3 extends over 14 amino acids. Germline V gene lookup returns CDR1 SGHDN and CDR2 FVKESK. CDR3 DNA: TGTGCCAGCAGCCAAGAGACCTTCACAGATACGCAGTATTTT. This sequence encodes CASSQETFTDTQYF. Full variable domain (missing parts from reference TRBV14 and TRBJ2-3): EAGVTQFPSHSVIEKGQTVTLRCDPISGHDNLYWYRRVMGKEIKFLLHFVKESKQDESGMPNNRFLAERTGGTYSTLKVQPAELEDSGVYFCASSQETFTDTQYFGPGTRLTVL.

CDR3 in DNA: TGTGCCATCAGGCAGCGTTCCTACTCCTACGAGCAGTACTTC. Protein: CAIRQRSYSYEQYF. The gene calls are TRBV10-3 and TRBJ2-7, with D hard to call. CDR1 is ENHRY and CDR2 is SYGVKD in the germline V gene. V lost 6 bases, J lost 0 bases, and 12 bases lay in between. The CDR3 has 14 amino acids.

Comment on this clone: The identical CDR3 is also encoded by other nucleotide sequences in the sample. The chain is built from TRBV27 and TRBJ1-5; D ambiguous. The CDR3 has 14 residues. The V gene lost 2 bases and the J gene lost 1 base, with 6 bases spanning the gap. The germline gives CDR1 MNHEY, CDR2 SMNVEV (reference sequence). The CDR3 is CASSLRGSNQPQHF. The DNA for the CDR3 is TGTGCCAGCAGTTTAAGAGGGAGCAATCAGCCCCAGCATTTT.

The rearrangement joins TRBV6-4 to TRBJ1-1, with D uncertain. Germline values: CDR1 MRHNA, CDR2 SNTAGT. Trimming shortened V by 0 bases and J by 1 base, and 3 bases separated the two germline ends. The CDR3 runs to 13 residues. The DNA for the CDR3 is TGTGCCAGCAGTGACTCGGAGAACACTGAAGCTTTCTTT. It translates to CASSDSENTEAFF.

This sequence joins TRBV5-6 and TRBJ2-5; possibly TRBD2 for D (5 bases). Germline values: CDR1 SGHDT, CDR2 YYEEEE. V was trimmed by 0 bases and J by 2 bases, leaving 8 bases between them. The CDR3 consists of 14 residues. CDR3: CASSLERPQETQYF. The CDR3 DNA follows: TGTGCCAGCAGCTTGGAGCGGCCTCAAGAGACCCAGTACTTC.

The rearrangement joins TRBV10-3 to TRBJ2-7; 9 positions agree with TRBD1. Trimming took 8 bases from V and 5 from J; bases not matched to a gene: 7. The germline V gene encodes CDR1 ENHRY and CDR2 SYGVKD. The CDR3 has 13 amino acids. The CDR3 DNA reads as TGTGCCATCCGGGGCACAGGGGGCAACGAGCAGTACTTC. Protein sequence: CAIRGTGGNEQYF.